Following are 10 T cell receptor beta chains from one sample sequenced in a study of blood T cell repertoires in COVID-19. Sequenced by immunoSEQ multiplex PCR; TCRdb stores in-frame clones only, minus some. This table has tens of thousands of clones, 83% appearing once. Sequencing was performed on peripheral blood. The receptors derive from an elderly woman with acute or convalescent COVID-19.

Only a few counts were recorded for this clone. This sequence joins TRBV13 and TRBJ1-3; 11 bases are a match to TRBD1. Germline V gene data show CDR1 as PRHDT and CDR2 as FYEKMQ (reference sequence). The junction had 4 bases not matched to a gene; V was cut back by 3 bases and J by 3 bases. This CDR3 comprises 16 residues. CDR3 DNA sequence: TGTGCCAGCAGCTTCCGGACAGGGGGCTATGGAAACACCATATATTTT. Encoded protein: CASSFRTGGYGNTIYF.

The rearrangement links TRBV7-2 to TRBJ2-5; the D gene is possibly TRBD2 (6 bases). Trimming pared 6 bases from V and 1 base from J, leaving 12 bases between. The CDR3 runs to 14 residues. Looked up from germline, CDR1 is SGHTA and CDR2 is FQGNSA. The CDR3 nucleotides are TGTGCCAGCAGTCTCCCTAGCGTCCAAGAGACCCAGTACTTC. As protein: CASSLPSVQETQYF.

This clone was detected only once. The chain employs TRBV19 and TRBJ2-7, with a weak D call TRBD2 (5 bases). V lost 8 bases and J 3 bases, leaving 20 bases between the germline ends. Germline lookup yields CDR1 LNHDA and CDR2 SQIVND (reference sequence). The CDR3 extends over 15 amino acids. CDR3 in amino acids: CASSLGHGGFYEQYF. In nucleotides, the CDR3 is TGTGCCAGTTCTCTAGGGCACGGAGGTTTCTACGAGCAGTACTTC.

The chain is built from TRBV7-9 and TRBJ2-1; 7 nucleotides agree with TRBD2. Germline CDR1 and CDR2: SEHNR and FQNEAQ (reference sequence). After removal of 4 bases from V and 5 bases from J, the junction contained 11 bases not matched to a gene. This CDR3 is built from 16 residues. The CDR3 here is CASSWPPRELDNEQFF. CDR3 bases: TGTGCCAGCAGCTGGCCCCCGCGGGAGCTCGACAATGAGCAGTTCTTC. Together with reference TRBV7-9 and TRBJ2-1, the CDR3 gives the full variable domain: DTGVSQNPRHKITKRGQNVTFRCDPISEHNRLYWYRQTLGQGPEFLTYFQNEAQLEKSRLLSDRFSAERPKGSFSTLEIQRTEQGDSAMYLCASSWPPRELDNEQFFGPGTRLTVL.

This chain joins TRBV10-2 and TRBJ2-1; TRBD2 matches at 9 bases. The V gene's germline CDR1 is WSHSY and CDR2 SAAADI. The CDR3 loop spans 20 amino acids. The ends lost 0 bases at V and 4 bases at J; junction bases unmatched: 16. The CDR3 is CASSESTGRGAGGKYNEQFF. As DNA, the CDR3 is TGCGCCAGCAGTGAGTCGACAGGGCGCGGGGCGGGAGGGAAATACAATGAGCAGTTCTTC.

The chain uses TRBV19 and TRBJ2-7; TRBD1 matches at 7 bases. The CDR3 is 16 amino acids. The germline V gene encodes CDR1 LNHDA and CDR2 SQIVND (reference sequence). After removal of 3 bases from V and 3 bases from J, the junction contained 11 bases not matched to a gene. CDR3 loop: CASSITATGRSYEQYF. CDR3 in DNA: TGTGCCAGTAGTATCACTGCGACAGGGAGAAGCTACGAGCAGTACTTC.

This rearrangement joins TRBV6-1 to TRBJ1-2; D perhaps matches TRBD1 (5 bases). V was clipped by 1 base and J by 2 bases, with 11 bases between them. CDR3 size: 15 residues. Germline CDR1 and CDR2: MNHNS and SASEGT. The CDR3 coding sequence is TGTGCCAGCAGTGAAGGATTCCAGGGCAACTATGGCTACACCTTC. Translated: CASSEGFQGNYGYTF.

This clone was recorded once. V is TRBV11-2 and J is TRBJ2-7, with D unclear. The CDR3 runs to 12 residues. Trimming took 1 base from V and 1 from J, leaving 2 bases between them. CDR1 and CDR2 (germline): SGHAT, FQNNGV. This CDR3 reads CASSLASYEQYF. In DNA form, the CDR3 reads TGTGCCAGCAGCTTAGCTTCCTACGAGCAGTACTTC.

Comment on this clone: Different DNA sequences within this sample yield the same CDR3. V gene TRBV11-2 combines with J gene TRBJ1-2; D call uncertain. This CDR3 has 13 amino acids. Germline CDR1 SGHAT, CDR2 FQNNGV. With 5 bases removed from V and 4 bases from J, the gap between germline ends came to 11 bases. CDR3 coding DNA: TGTGCCAGCAGCCCTGGATCGGGCTATGGCTACACCTTC. Its translation is CASSPGSGYGYTF.

This chain connects TRBV27 to TRBJ2-7; TRBD2 agrees at 7 bases. The CDR3 is 13 residues long. Germline lookup yields CDR1 MNHEY and CDR2 SMNVEV (reference sequence). Germline trimming cut 3 bases from V and 6 bases from J; bases unmatched to any gene: 5. In nucleotides, the CDR3 is TGTGCCAGCAGTTTGGGGGAGGGAACCGAGCAGTACTTC. It yields the protein CASSLGEGTEQYF.